The present entry profiles one T cell receptor beta chain with its context. No antigen is known for it. No quality values exist for individual bases; no much larger clone is one base distant. From V the trimming removes 4 bases and from J it removes 5 bases, while the gene matches leave 1 base of the junction unaccounted for. From a lookup of the germline V gene, CDR1 and CDR2 are LGHNA and YNFKEQ. Including cysteine and phenylalanine, the CDR3 has 15 amino acids. The only DNA kept is the CDR3, 45 bases in frame from the first base. This entry is derived from a study of PD-L1 blockade in urothelial cancer (dated by TCRdb to 2016 to 2017). About the full investigation: All patients started therapy in the mid-2010s and received atezolizumab 1,200 mg intravenously every 3 weeks. Blood samples were analyzed at 3 weeks after treatment start (second dose) and at 6 weeks after treatment start. Pretreatment tumor samples, along with matched peripheral blood serially collected before and after atezolizumab treatment, were subjected to TCR sequencing. Durable clinical benefit was defined as a progression-free survival longer than 6 months, and TCR features were additionally tested against progression-free survival and overall survival. In the same patients, whole exome sequencing and RNA sequencing of pretreatment tumors were performed in addition to TCR sequencing. Twenty-nine patients had pretreatment blood TCR-seq, 24 had at least one posttreatment blood collection, and 24 had tumor TCR-seq. About 90% of the roughly 30 patients were identified as males with urothelial cancer of bladder origin, and a prior smoking history was reported by 18 of 29 patients. Blood samples yielded a median of around 150,000 T cells and approximately 83,000 unique TCRs, with median clonality approximately 0.08. Durable clinical benefit was achieved by nine patients and was not achieved by 20 patients. An exploratory multi-omic analysis was conducted of the somatic, immune and clinical correlates of response to PD-L1 blockade with atezolizumab in urothelial cancer. An ECOG performance status of 0 or 1 was recorded for the patients, and 0 to 3 prior chemotherapy regimens had been received by the patients.

Sample time point, as interpreted from the label and publication: pretreatment peripheral blood. The cohort comprised approximately 30 patients with locally advanced or metastatic urothelial carcinoma treated at Memorial Sloan Kettering on a trial protocol. Peripheral blood mononuclear cells were collected from each patient pretreatment and during treatment, giving between 1 and 8 total time points per patient. The Qiagen DNeasy Blood extraction kit was used to purify genomic DNA from total PBMCs and from tumor samples. PBMCs were collected pretreatment and during treatment, and were isolated and stored as previously described. What the work shows at the level of the full study, not this receptor alone: A pretreatment peripheral blood TCR clonality below the median was linked to improved progression-free and overall survival. Small sample size (n of about 29) and many exploratory analyses mean the results are intended to be hypothesis-generating. Greater expansion of tumor-associated TCR clones in peripheral blood 3 weeks after the start of treatment was observed in patients with durable benefit (n of about 24, p = 0.022).

Synthetic TCR analog templates were spiked into each PCR to estimate absolute template abundance from read counts. The immunoSEQ assay was used to amplify TCRbeta CDR3 regions from genomic DNA with bias-controlled V and J gene primers. Sequencing of rearranged TCRbeta segments was performed at approximately 20X coverage. In the original analysis: Sequencing errors were corrected by clustering and CDR3s were annotated against IMGT to assign V, D and J genes. Out-of-frame and stop-codon sequences were excluded, and only productive TCRbeta rearrangements were used in downstream analyses. Clonality was calculated as one minus the Shannon entropy normalized by the log of the number of unique productive sequences. Fisher's exact test with Benjamini-Hochberg correction, using a cutoff of adjusted p below 0.01, was how clones that differed between time points or between blood and tumor were identified. TCRdb stores this immuneACCESS table with in-frame sequences only. Part of the clones is absent; in the studies checked, under half of the shortfall reflects unresolved V genes, and no reason is known for the rest. D and trimming come from the DNA, and the V and J calls and clone size come from that table. This sample holds roughly 130,000 clones; about 88% were observed only once. Around 3.2% of the sample rests with the top ten.

This clonotype originated in a man in his fifties with urothelial cancer. Specimen: PBMCs, collected around atezolizumab (anti-PD-L1) treatment. The V and J segments used are TRBV4-2 and TRBJ2-2; TRBD2 aligns with 13 central bases. The DNA is TGTGCCAGCAGCCGGACTAGCGGGAGTACCGGGGAGCTGTTTTTT. It specifies CASSRTSGSTGELFF.